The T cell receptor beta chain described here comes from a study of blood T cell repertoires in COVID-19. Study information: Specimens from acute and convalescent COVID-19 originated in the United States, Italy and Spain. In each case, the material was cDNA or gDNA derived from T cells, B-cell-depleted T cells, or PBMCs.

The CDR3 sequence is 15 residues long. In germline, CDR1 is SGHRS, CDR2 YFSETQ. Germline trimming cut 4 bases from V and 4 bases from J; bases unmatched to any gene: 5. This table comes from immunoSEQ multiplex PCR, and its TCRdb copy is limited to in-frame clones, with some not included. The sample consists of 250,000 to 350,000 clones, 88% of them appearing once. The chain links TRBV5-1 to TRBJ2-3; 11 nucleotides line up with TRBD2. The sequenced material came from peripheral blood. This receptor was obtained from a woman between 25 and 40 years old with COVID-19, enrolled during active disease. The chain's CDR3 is CASSPASGRPDTQYF. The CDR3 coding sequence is TGCGCCAGCAGCCCCGCTAGCGGGAGGCCAGATACGCAGTATTTT.